The 14 T cell receptor beta chains in this list originate from one sample, sequenced in a study of cytomegalovirus exposure and HLA in healthy donors. Libraries were prepared by immunoSEQ multiplex PCR; TCRdb keeps only in-frame clonotypes and omits some of them. The data hold 120,000 or so clones, with about 90% observed a single time. The sample taken for sequencing was PBMCs. Receptor source: a woman aged 18-30 years in good health and CMV-seronegative.

The rearrangement uses TRBV9 and TRBJ1-5; TRBD1 matches at 11 bases. Germline trimming cut 4 bases from V and 5 bases from J; bases unmatched to any gene: 11. CDR1 and CDR2 from the germline V gene are SGDLS and YYNGEE. CDR3 size: 17 residues. CDR3 sequence: CASSPAGTGGLDQPQHF. The DNA for the CDR3 is TGTGCCAGCAGCCCCGCGGGGACAGGGGGTCTAGATCAGCCCCAGCATTTT.

The V call is TRBV2, the J call TRBJ1-1; maybe TRBD1 (5 bases). Trimming shortened V by 7 bases and J by 7 bases, and 10 bases separated the two germline ends. The CDR3 is 11 residues long. Germline CDR1 is SNHLY and CDR2 is FYNNEI. Written as DNA, the CDR3 is TGTGCCAGCACCCAGGGCCTTGAAGCTTTCTTT. It codes for CASTQGLEAFF.

The V call is TRBV15, the J call TRBJ2-5; 8 nucleotides agree with TRBD1. CDR3 length equals 15 residues. The V and J ends lost 5 bases and 5 bases, in that order; junction bases with no gene match: 10. Germline V gives CDR1 LNHNV, CDR2 YYDKDF (reference sequence). The CDR3 bases are TGTGCCACCAGCCACGGACAGGGTTCGGGCGAGACCCAGTACTTC. Encoded protein: CATSHGQGSGETQYF.

This clone is a singleton in its sample. The chain carries TRBV27 and TRBJ1-5; a possible D gene is TRBD1 (6 bases). The CDR3 length is 17 residues. V lost 0 bases to trimming and J lost 2 bases, with 14 bases between them. The germline V gene has CDR1 MNHEY and CDR2 SMNVEV (reference sequence). The CDR3 DNA reads TGTGCCAGCAGTTTATCGGCAGGGGAGTTTCGCAATCAGCCCCAGCATTTT. Amino acid sequence: CASSLSAGEFRNQPQHF.

This sequence joins TRBV7-8 and TRBJ2-7; D call uncertain. The V end was cut by 3 bases, the J end by 0 bases, with 6 bases between. Per germline, CDR1 SGHVS and CDR2 FQNEAQ. The CDR3 spans 13 residues. In nucleotides, the CDR3 is TGTGCCAGCAGCTTTTTCGGCTCCTACGAGCAGTACTTC. Translating it yields CASSFFGSYEQYF.

The rearrangement links TRBV7-8 to TRBJ2-7, with 7 bases fitting TRBD1. CDR3 length: 14 residues. The trim removed 3 bases at V and 3 bases at J, leaving 5 bases unmatched. The germline V gene has CDR1 SGHVS and CDR2 FQNEAQ. The DNA of the CDR3 is TGTGCCAGCAGCTTGGGGACAGTTGACTACGAGCAGTACTTC. Translation gives CASSLGTVDYEQYF.

This chain uses TRBV28 with TRBJ2-2, with 7 positions matching TRBD2. Germline CDR1 MDHEN, CDR2 SYDVKM. The length of the CDR3 is 13 residues. The V and J ends lost 8 bases and 7 bases, in that order; junction bases with no gene match: 7. CDR3 protein: CASVRGGVGELFF. CDR3 coding DNA: TGTGCCAGCGTTCGTGGGGGGGTCGGGGAGCTGTTTTTT.

This chain joins TRBV6-5 and TRBJ2-7, with 7 bases matching TRBD2. The CDR3 runs 15 residues. The V segment lost 6 bases and the J segment 2 bases; nucleotides outside the gene matches: 10. Germline lookup yields CDR1 MNHEY and CDR2 SVGAGI. Here the CDR3 DNA reads TGTGCCAGCAGAAACGGGGGGTCCGGGGCCTACGAGCAGTACTTC. Translating it yields CASRNGGSGAYEQYF.

The chain joins TRBV30 to TRBJ2-1; D perhaps matches TRBD1 (7 bases). The germline V gene has CDR1 GTSNPN and CDR2 SVGIG (reference sequence). The CDR3 runs 13 residues. Trimming shortened V by 2 bases and J by 10 bases, and 15 bases separated the two germline ends. CDR3 residues: CAWSFRRDREQFF. DNA for the CDR3: TGTGCCTGGAGTTTTAGGAGGGACAGAGAGCAGTTCTTC.

The chain uses TRBV27 and TRBJ2-3, with TRBD1 identical over 10 bases. There are 15 residues in the CDR3. The V gene's germline CDR1 is MNHEY and CDR2 SMNVEV (reference sequence). Trimming removed 0 bases from V and 5 bases from J; junction bases left unmatched: 2. The CDR3: CASSLSRTGGDTQYF. The DNA of the CDR3 is TGTGCCAGCAGTTTATCACGGACAGGGGGAGATACGCAGTATTTT.

The chain employs TRBV7-9 and TRBJ2-1, with 13 bases aligning to TRBD2. V lost 2 bases and J lost 7; bases outside the gene matches: 8. This CDR3 contains 17 residues. The germline CDR1 and CDR2 sequences are SEHNR and FQNEAQ (reference sequence). The CDR3 DNA reads TGTGCCAGCAGCTTACCTGGGACTAGCGGGACGAGGAATGAGCAGTTCTTC. This codes for CASSLPGTSGTRNEQFF.

The V and J genes are TRBV27 and TRBJ1-2; D is possibly TRBD1 (6 bases). This CDR3 has 13 amino acids. V dropped 6 bases and J dropped 7 bases, with 15 bases sitting between them. Germline V gene lookup returns CDR1 MNHEY and CDR2 SMNVEV (reference sequence). The CDR3 coding sequence is TGTGCCAGCAGGCGGGGGCTGGGGGGTGGCTACACCTTC. Residues: CASRRGLGGGYTF.

The gene calls are TRBV18 and TRBJ2-1, with D maybe TRBD1 (5 bases). Germline V gene sequence: CDR1 KGHSH, CDR2 LQKENI. CDR3 length equals 15 residues. V lost 2 bases and J 4 bases, leaving 12 bases between the germline ends. The CDR3 region has the DNA TGTGCCAGCTCACCAGGGGCAGGTCCGTACAATGAGCAGTTCTTC. Translating gives CASSPGAGPYNEQFF.

The chain joins TRBV11-2 to TRBJ2-7, with 7 bases lining up with TRBD2. Germline V gene sequence: CDR1 SGHAT, CDR2 FQNNGV. Germline trimming cut 1 base from V and 2 bases from J; bases unmatched to any gene: 5. CDR3 length equals 15 residues. Written as DNA, the CDR3 is TGTGCCAGCAGCTTAGGGGGGGGAGGTACCTACGAGCAGTACTTC. It yields the protein CASSLGGGGTYEQYF.